These 2 T cell receptor beta chains share one sample of origin, sequenced in a study of cytomegalovirus exposure and HLA in healthy donors. A multiplex PCR was run with 60 Vbeta primers and 13 Jbeta primers. The protocol was immunoSEQ multiplex PCR, while the TCRdb copy is restricted to in-frame clones and leaves out a portion. This sample's clone table lists fewer than 150,000 clones. Sequenced sample: PBMCs. These receptors were collected from a woman aged 55-69 years in good health and CMV-seronegative.

This chain links TRBV19 with TRBJ2-7; possible D gene TRBD2, 6 bases. CDR1 is LNHDA and CDR2 is SQIVND in the germline V gene (reference sequence). The CDR3 extends over 14 amino acids. The V gene lost 6 bases and the J gene lost 7 bases, with 19 bases spanning the gap. The DNA for the CDR3 is TGTGCCAGTAGGGAGGGGCGACACGAAGGGGAGCAGTACTTC. This gives the protein CASREGRHEGEQYF.

This chain uses TRBV28 with TRBJ2-5; TRBD2 matches at 8 bases. Germline values: CDR1 MDHEN, CDR2 SYDVKM. Germline trimming cut 4 bases from V and 4 bases from J; bases unmatched to any gene: 14. The CDR3 has 17 amino acids. The CDR3 nucleotides read TGTGCCAGCAGTTCGCCTTTAGGGACTAGGGCGGGAGAGACCCAGTACTTC. This sequence encodes CASSSPLGTRAGETQYF.